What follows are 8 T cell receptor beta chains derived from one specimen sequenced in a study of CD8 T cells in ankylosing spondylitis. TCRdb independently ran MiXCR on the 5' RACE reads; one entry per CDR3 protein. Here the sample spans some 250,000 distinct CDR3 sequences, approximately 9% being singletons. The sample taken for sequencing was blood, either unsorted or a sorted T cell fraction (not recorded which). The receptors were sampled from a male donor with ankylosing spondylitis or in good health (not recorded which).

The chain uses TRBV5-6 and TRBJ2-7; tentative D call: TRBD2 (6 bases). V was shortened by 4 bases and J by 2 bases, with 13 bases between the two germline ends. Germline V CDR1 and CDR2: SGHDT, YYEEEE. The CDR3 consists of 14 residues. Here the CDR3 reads CASSRRDWTYEQYF. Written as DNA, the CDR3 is TGTGCCAGCAGCCGCCGGGACTGGACCTACGAGCAGTACTTC. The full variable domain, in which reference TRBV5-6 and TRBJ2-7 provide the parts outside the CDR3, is DAGVTQSPTHLIKTRGQQVTLRCSPKSGHDTVSWYQQALGQGPQFIFQYYEEEERQRGNFPDRFSGHQFPNYSSELNVNALLLGDSALYLCASSRRDWTYEQYFGPGTRLTVT.

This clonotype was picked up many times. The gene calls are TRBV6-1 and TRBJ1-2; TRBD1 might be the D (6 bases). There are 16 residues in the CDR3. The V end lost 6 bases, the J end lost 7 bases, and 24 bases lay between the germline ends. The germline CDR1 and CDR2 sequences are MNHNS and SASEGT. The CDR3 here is CASRSLETGHAGGYTF. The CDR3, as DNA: TGTGCCAGCAGAAGCTTAGAAACAGGGCATGCGGGTGGCTACACCTTC.

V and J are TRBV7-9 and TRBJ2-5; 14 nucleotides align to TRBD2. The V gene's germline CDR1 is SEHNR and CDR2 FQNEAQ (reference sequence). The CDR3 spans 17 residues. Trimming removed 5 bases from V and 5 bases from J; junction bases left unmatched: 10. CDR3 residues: CASSRRPGLAGVETQYF. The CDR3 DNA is TGTGCCAGCAGCCGGCGGCCGGGACTAGCGGGGGTCGAGACCCAGTACTTC.

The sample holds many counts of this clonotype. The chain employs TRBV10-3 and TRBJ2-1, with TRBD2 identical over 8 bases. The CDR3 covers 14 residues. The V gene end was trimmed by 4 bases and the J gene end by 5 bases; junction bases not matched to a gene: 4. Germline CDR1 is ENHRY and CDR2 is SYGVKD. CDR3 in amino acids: CAISVRGADNEQFF. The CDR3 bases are TGTGCCATCAGTGTGCGGGGGGCGGACAATGAGCAGTTCTTC.

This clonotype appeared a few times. CDR3 protein: CASSSRDSYYTF. DNA for the CDR3: TGCGCCAGCAGCTCCCGGGACAGCTACTACACCTTC. This chain links TRBV5-1 with TRBJ1-2; 7 bases match TRBD1. CDR1 and CDR2 from the germline V gene are SGHRS and YFSETQ. Unmatched junction bases numbered 6, after V lost 3 bases and J lost 10 bases. The CDR3 runs 12 residues.

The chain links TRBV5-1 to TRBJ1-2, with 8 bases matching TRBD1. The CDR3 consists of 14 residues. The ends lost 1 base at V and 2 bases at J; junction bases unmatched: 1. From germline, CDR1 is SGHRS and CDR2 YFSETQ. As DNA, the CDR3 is TGCGCCAGCAGCTTGCGGACAGGGAACTATGGCTACACCTTC. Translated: CASSLRTGNYGYTF.

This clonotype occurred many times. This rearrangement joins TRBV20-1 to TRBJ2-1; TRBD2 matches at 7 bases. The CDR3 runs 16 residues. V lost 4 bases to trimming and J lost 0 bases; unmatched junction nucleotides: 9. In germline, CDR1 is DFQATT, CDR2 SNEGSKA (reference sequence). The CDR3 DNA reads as TGCAGTGCTATACGACCGGGACTAAGCTCCTACAATGAGCAGTTCTTC. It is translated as CSAIRPGLSSYNEQFF.

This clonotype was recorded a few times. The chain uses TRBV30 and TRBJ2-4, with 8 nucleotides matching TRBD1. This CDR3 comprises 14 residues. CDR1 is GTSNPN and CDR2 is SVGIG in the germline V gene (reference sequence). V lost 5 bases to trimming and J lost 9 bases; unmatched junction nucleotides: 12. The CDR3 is CAWERGQGATIQYF. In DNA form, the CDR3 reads TGTGCCTGGGAAAGGGGGCAGGGGGCGACCATTCAGTACTTC.